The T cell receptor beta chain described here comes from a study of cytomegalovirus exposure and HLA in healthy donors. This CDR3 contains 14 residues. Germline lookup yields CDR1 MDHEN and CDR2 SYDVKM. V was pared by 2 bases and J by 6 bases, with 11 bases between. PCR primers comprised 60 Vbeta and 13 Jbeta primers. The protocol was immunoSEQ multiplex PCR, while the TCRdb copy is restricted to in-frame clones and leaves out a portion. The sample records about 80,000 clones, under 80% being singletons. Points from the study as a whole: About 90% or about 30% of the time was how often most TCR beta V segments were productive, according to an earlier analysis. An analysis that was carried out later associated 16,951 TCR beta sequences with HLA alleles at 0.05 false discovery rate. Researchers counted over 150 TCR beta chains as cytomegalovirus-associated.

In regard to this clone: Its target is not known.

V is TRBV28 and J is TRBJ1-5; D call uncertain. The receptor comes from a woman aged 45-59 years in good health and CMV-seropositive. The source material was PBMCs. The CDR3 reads CASSLIGGSQPQHF. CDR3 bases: TGTGCCAGCAGTTTAATCGGCGGTAGTCAGCCCCAGCATTTT.